The present entry profiles one T cell receptor (beta chain) with its context. Its specificity is unknown. The protocol was immunoSEQ multiplex PCR, while the TCRdb copy is restricted to in-frame clones and leaves out a portion. Altogether about 130,000 clones are present, 92% being singletons, with the ten largest covering 0.19%. This sample was taken from a study of graft-versus-host responses after intestinal transplantation. On the study more broadly: Tacrolimus plus steroids were given to all recipients for about 3 years, preceded by anti-thymocyte globulin induction. Broader study findings: Recipient marrow showed GvH clones, some seen first in ileum or blood.

The germline V gene has CDR1 MGHRA and CDR2 YSYEKL. The CDR3 length is 17 residues. With 0 bases clipped from V and 3 bases from J, the junction kept 7 bases outside the gene matches. The sample consisted of unstimulated CD4+ T cells sorted from spleen or lymph node cells, taken before intestinal transplant. The genes are TRBV4-1 and TRBJ2-5; 10 bases are a match to TRBD2. The TCR comes from a human donor who received an intestinal transplant. The CDR3 DNA reads TGCGCCAGCAGCCAAGACGCCCCTAGCGGGAGAGAAGAGACCCAGTACTTC. It translates to CASSQDAPSGREETQYF.